Shown below are 20 T cell receptor beta chains from a single sample sequenced in a study of OX40 agonist ivuxolimab in advanced cancers. TCRdb's table, derived via immunoSEQ multiplex PCR, lists solely in-frame clones and lacks some. The table lists tens of thousands of clones, just under 85% of them singletons. The sample consisted of CD4+ or CD8+ T cells sorted from blood, taken in a trial of the OX40 agonist ivuxolimab. The receptors shown here come from an adult with an advanced solid tumor such as melanoma, head and neck, liver or kidney cancer.

CDR3 residues: CASSLLPTSGSRDEQFF. For the CDR3, the DNA is TGCGCCAGCAGCCTACTCCCGACTAGCGGGAGCAGGGATGAGCAGTTCTTC. The chain combines TRBV5-1 with TRBJ2-1; 12 nucleotides line up with TRBD2. CDR3 length: 17 residues. V shed 4 bases, J shed 8 bases, and the junction held 13 bases outside the gene matches. Germline V gives CDR1 SGHRS, CDR2 YFSETQ.

The V and J genes are TRBV7-6 and TRBJ2-7; D possibly corresponds to TRBD2 (5 bases). Per the germline V gene, CDR1 is SGHVS and CDR2 is FNYEAQ. This CDR3 is 15 amino acids long. V was shortened by 1 base and J by 0 bases, with 10 bases between the two germline ends. CDR3 bases: TGTGCCAGCAGCTTAGGTGGCGGGTACTCCTACGAGCAGTACTTC. It is translated as CASSLGGGYSYEQYF. Complete variable domain (other parts from reference TRBV7-6 and TRBJ2-7): GAGVSQSPRYKVTKRGQDVALRCDPISGHVSLYWYRQALGQGPEFLTYFNYEAQQDKSGLPNDRFSAERPEGSISTLTIQRTEQRDSAMYRCASSLGGGYSYEQYFGPGTRLTVT.

This clone occurred a few times. CDR3 DNA sequence: TGTGCCAGCAGTCCGGGACAGTACACAGATACGCAGTATTTT. Its protein is CASSPGQYTDTQYF. V and J are TRBV6-6 and TRBJ2-3; 7 nucleotides align to TRBD1. V was clipped by 5 bases and J by 2 bases; unmatched bases: 4. The CDR3 loop spans 14 amino acids. CDR1 MNHNY and CDR2 SVGAGI come from the germline V gene (reference sequence).

This chain connects TRBV10-3 to TRBJ2-7, with a tentative D call TRBD2 (6 bases). V was cut by 4 bases and J by 3 bases, with 13 bases left in between. The CDR3 spans 14 residues. Germline V gene lookup returns CDR1 ENHRY and CDR2 SYGVKD. CDR3 sequence reads: CAISGKERVYEQYF. The CDR3 DNA is TGTGCCATCAGTGGCAAGGAGCGGGTCTACGAGCAGTACTTC.

This chain joins TRBV11-1 and TRBJ2-1, with D perhaps matching TRBD1 (5 bases). V was clipped by 4 bases and J by 0 bases, with 10 bases between them. Germline V CDR1 and CDR2: SGHAT, FQDESV (reference sequence). The CDR3 spans 15 residues. CDR3 sequence reads: CASSSQGLSYNEQFF. CDR3 nucleotides: TGTGCCAGCAGCTCCCAGGGCCTCTCCTACAATGAGCAGTTCTTC.

This chain links TRBV7-9 with TRBJ2-7; D gene uncertain. The ends were cut back, 0 bases at V and 5 bases at J, with 8 bases in the middle. The CDR3 runs 13 residues. CDR1 is SEHNR and CDR2 is FQNEAQ in the germline V gene (reference sequence). CDR3 loop: CASSLAPTNEQYF. The CDR3 DNA sequence: TGTGCCAGCAGCTTAGCTCCCACCAACGAGCAGTACTTC.

The V gene is TRBV28, the J gene TRBJ2-5, with D perhaps given as TRBD1 or TRBD2 (6 bases each). This CDR3 spans 13 amino acids. The V gene lost 6 bases and the J gene lost 1 base, with 9 bases spanning the gap. The V gene's germline CDR1 is MDHEN and CDR2 SYDVKM. The CDR3 coding sequence is TGTGCCAGCAGCGGGGGCGCCCAAGAGACCCAGTACTTC. This gives the protein CASSGGAQETQYF.

The chain joins TRBV7-2 to TRBJ1-5; the D is unclear. The CDR3 length is 12 residues. Per the germline V gene, CDR1 is SGHTA and CDR2 is FQGNSA. Trimming stripped 4 bases from V and 3 bases from J, with 4 bases between. CDR3: CASSSINQPQHF. CDR3 nucleotides: TGTGCCAGCAGCTCGATCAATCAGCCCCAGCATTTT.

The chain links TRBV30 to TRBJ2-7, with a weak D call TRBD2 (5 bases). There are 12 residues in the CDR3. The germline CDR1 and CDR2 sequences are GTSNPN and SVGIG (reference sequence). V lost 5 bases and J lost 1, with 9 bases in between. The CDR3 coding sequence is TGTGCCTGGGGCTCGGGGTCCTACGAGCAGTACTTC. Its protein product is CAWGSGSYEQYF.

This clone occurred once. V usage is TRBV4-3 and J usage is TRBJ1-2; 10 positions match TRBD1. CDR3 size: 14 residues. Germline V gene lookup returns CDR1 LGHNA and CDR2 YSLEER. V trimming: 3 bases; J trimming: 7 bases; junction bases outside the gene matches: 5. The CDR3 loop is CASSQSTGGGGYTF. Written as DNA, the CDR3 is TGCGCCAGCAGCCAGTCGACAGGGGGCGGTGGCTACACCTTC.

The CDR3 coding sequence is TGCGCCAGCAGCCAAGGAATTAGGACATCGCCCGGTCAGCCCCAGCATTTT. It is translated as CASSQGIRTSPGQPQHF. The chain joins TRBV4-1 to TRBJ1-5; perhaps TRBD1 as D (5 bases). The V and J ends lost 1 base and 6 bases respectively, with 19 bases between them. The CDR3 is made up of 17 amino acids. Looked up from germline, CDR1 is MGHRA and CDR2 is YSYEKL.

Here the CDR3 DNA reads TGTGCCTGGAGTGTCCGAGGAGGGATAGATACGCAGTATTTT. It yields the protein CAWSVRGGIDTQYF. The V call is TRBV30, the J call TRBJ2-3; D perhaps matches TRBD2 (6 bases). The length of the CDR3 is 14 residues. Germline V gives CDR1 GTSNPN, CDR2 SVGIG (reference sequence). Trimming removed 0 bases at V and 5 bases at J, with 12 bases between.

CDR3 sequence reads: CASSDGLVKRNEQFF. The CDR3 DNA reads TGTGCCAGCAGTGATGGACTAGTAAAGAGGAATGAGCAGTTCTTC. This chain connects TRBV2 to TRBJ2-1; 7 nucleotides align to TRBD2. With V trimmed by 3 bases and J by 7 bases, 9 bases remained unmatched. Germline V gives CDR1 SNHLY, CDR2 FYNNEI. The CDR3 runs 15 residues.

The chain carries TRBV13 and TRBJ1-2; D unclear. This CDR3 has 14 amino acids. Trimming took off 2 bases at V and 2 bases at J, with 9 bases between the two ends. CDR1 and CDR2 (germline): PRHDT, FYEKMQ (reference sequence). The CDR3 is CASSLSAQNYGYTF. CDR3 sequence (DNA): TGTGCCAGCAGCTTATCGGCCCAAAACTATGGCTACACCTTC.

This sequence joins TRBV28 and TRBJ1-5, with D tentatively TRBD1 (5 bases). Germline V gene data show CDR1 as MDHEN and CDR2 as SYDVKM. V was trimmed by 3 bases and J by 3 bases, leaving 9 bases between them. This CDR3 is built from 14 residues. The chain's CDR3 is CASSFSGPNQPQHF. CDR3 bases: TGTGCCAGCAGTTTTTCAGGGCCCAATCAGCCCCAGCATTTT.

J is TRBJ1-4 and V is TRBV11-2; the match to TRBD1 covers 12 bases. Trimming took 3 bases from V and 8 from J; bases not matched to a gene: 1. Germline V lookup: CDR1 SGHAT, CDR2 FQNNGV. CDR3 length equals 14 residues. The CDR3 sequence: CASSLGTGGEKLFF. The CDR3 DNA reads TGTGCCAGCAGCTTGGGGACAGGGGGCGAAAAACTGTTTTTT.

The chain joins TRBV10-2 to TRBJ2-7, with 11 bases that match TRBD2. Germline values: CDR1 WSHSY, CDR2 SAAADI. This CDR3 region has 15 residues. With V trimmed by 4 bases and J by 5 bases, 7 bases remained unmatched. Here the CDR3 reads CASSVTGTSGDEQYF. The CDR3 bases are TGCGCCAGCAGTGTAACCGGGACTAGCGGTGACGAGCAGTACTTC.

The chain employs TRBV10-3 and TRBJ2-5; the D is unclear. The CDR3 covers 11 residues. Trimming shortened V by 4 bases and J by 5 bases, and 5 bases separated the two germline ends. Germline CDR1 ENHRY, CDR2 SYGVKD. The CDR3 sequence: CAISVGETQYF. CDR3 sequence (DNA): TGTGCCATCAGTGTCGGGGAGACCCAGTACTTC.

This clone was observed a single time. The chain recombines TRBV11-2 with TRBJ1-6; D gene ambiguous. Germline V lookup: CDR1 SGHAT, CDR2 FQNNGV. Trimming removed 2 bases from V and 8 bases from J, with 10 bases in between. This CDR3 contains 14 residues. CDR3 nucleotides: TGTGCCAGCAGCTTATCAGGTTATGATTCACCCCTCCACTTT. This gives the protein CASSLSGYDSPLHF.

This clone was seen only once. The rearrangement links TRBV19 to TRBJ2-7, with 10 bases lining up with TRBD2. This CDR3 is 15 amino acids long. Germline V gene data show CDR1 as LNHDA and CDR2 as SQIVND (reference sequence). Unmatched junction bases numbered 4, after V lost 3 bases and J lost 2 bases. In DNA, the CDR3 is TGTGCCAGTAGTATGGCGCTAGCGGGAGCCTACGAGCAGTACTTC. It translates to CASSMALAGAYEQYF.